This TCR beta chain comes out of a study of cytomegalovirus exposure and HLA in healthy donors. The table came from immunoSEQ multiplex PCR; TCRdb's copy has only in-frame clones and leaves some out. Of about 110,000 clones listed, more than 90% are singletons. CDR1 is SGHTA and CDR2 is FQGTGA in the germline V gene. CDR3 length: 17 amino acids. V trimming: 5 bases; J trimming: 4 bases; junction bases outside the gene matches: 15. This TCR derives from a woman between 18 and 29 years old in good health and CMV-seronegative. The sequenced material came from PBMCs. The gene calls are TRBV7-3 and TRBJ1-2; 8 nucleotides agree with TRBD1. The CDR3 sequence: CASSPRQGTASFYGYTF. CDR3 nucleotide sequence: TGTGCCAGCAGCCCGAGACAGGGGACAGCCAGCTTCTATGGCTACACCTTC.